The sequence of this T cell receptor (beta chain) was determined in a study of somatic mutations in cytotoxic T cells in rheumatoid arthritis. As for this clone: The antigen is not known.

The investigators isolated CD4+ and CD8+ cells by positive magnetic bead selection and checked their purity by flow cytometry. This CDR3 is built from 17 residues. The V and J ends lost 2 bases and 0 bases respectively, with 15 bases between them. Germline V lookup: CDR1 SGDLS, CDR2 YYNGEE. Study-level results: Rheumatoid arthritis patients showed slight TRBV07 underrepresentation, and this was not adjusted for multiple comparisons. Just what the expanded CD8+ clones targeted, in terms of antigens, remained unknown.

Original handling: Matches to published virus-specific TCRB sequences were rare among patient CD8+ clones larger than 1%. TCRdb's copy holds only in-frame clones and misses some; the assay was immunoSEQ multiplex PCR. That table gives V, J and clone size, and the DNA gave D and trimming. The sample consists of around 15,000 clones, roughly 70% of them appearing once. The receptor was isolated from an adult with rheumatoid arthritis. The chain is built from TRBV9 and TRBJ1-3, with D unresolved. The material sequenced was CD8+ T cells sorted from blood. The CDR3 loop reads CASSVPSGQTSGNTIYF. The CDR3 nucleotides read TGTGCCAGCAGCGTTCCTTCCGGGCAAACCTCTGGAAACACCATATATTTT.